Presented here are 29 T cell receptor beta chains from one specimen sequenced in a study of OX40 agonist ivuxolimab in advanced cancers. Repertoires were generated with immunoSEQ multiplex PCR, while TCRdb's copy carries only in-frame clones and drops some. The data contain around 62,000 clones, 91% of them singletons. Sample: CD4+ or CD8+ T cells sorted from blood, taken in a trial of the OX40 agonist ivuxolimab. The receptors originated from an adult with an advanced solid tumor such as melanoma, head and neck, liver or kidney cancer.

This chain uses TRBV11-3 with TRBJ2-7; 7 bases line up with TRBD2. The CDR3 is 15 residues long. Unmatched junction bases numbered 8, after V lost 6 bases and J lost 0 bases. From germline, CDR1 is SGHNT and CDR2 YENEEA. CDR3 residues: CASSLASGYSYEQYF. The CDR3 DNA reads TGTGCCAGCAGTCTCGCTAGCGGATACTCCTACGAGCAGTACTTC.

V and J are TRBV6-5 and TRBJ2-7; the D gene is possibly TRBD1 (6 bases). This CDR3 contains 13 residues. Deletions cut 11 bases from V and 3 bases from J, with 17 bases between. Germline CDR1 and CDR2: MNHEY and SVGAGI. CDR3 loop: CASDSPGDYEQYF. The CDR3 nucleotides read TGTGCCTCGGACAGCCCTGGGGACTACGAGCAGTACTTC.

This clone occurred a few times. V gene TRBV9 combines with J gene TRBJ2-2; possible D gene TRBD1, 6 bases. The germline CDR1 and CDR2 sequences are SGDLS and YYNGEE. The CDR3 runs 15 residues. Trimming removed 4 bases from V and 0 bases from J, with 10 bases in between. As DNA, the CDR3 is TGTGCCAGCAGCCCCGGGACATCGAACACCGGGGAGCTGTTTTTT. Residues: CASSPGTSNTGELFF.

The chain is built from TRBV28 and TRBJ1-5; 8 bases align to TRBD1. Germline V gene lookup returns CDR1 MDHEN and CDR2 SYDVKM. V lost 2 bases, J lost 1 base, and 7 bases stayed unmatched. This CDR3 contains 17 residues. The CDR3 nucleotides read TGTGCCAGCAGTTTACTCGGACAGGGTACGAGCAATCAGCCCCAGCATTTT. Translation gives CASSLLGQGTSNQPQHF.

V gene TRBV6-5 combines with J gene TRBJ1-1; TRBD1 is a possible D gene (5 bases). Germline V CDR1 and CDR2: MNHEY, SVGAGI. V was cut by 7 bases and J by 3 bases, with 9 bases left in between. The CDR3 runs to 12 residues. CDR3 nucleotide sequence: TGTGCCAGCAAGACCAGGGACACTGAAGCTTTCTTT. It translates to CASKTRDTEAFF.

In this sample, this clone turned up a few times. Other DNA sequences within the sample encode an identical CDR3. The genes are TRBV5-1 and TRBJ1-1; D unresolved. The germline gives CDR1 SGHRS, CDR2 YFSETQ. The length of the CDR3 is 14 residues. With 0 bases removed from V and 0 bases from J, the gap between germline ends came to 6 bases. The CDR3 reads CASSLASMNTEAFF. In nucleotides, the CDR3 is TGCGCCAGCAGCTTGGCCAGTATGAACACTGAAGCTTTCTTT.

The chain links TRBV4-1 to TRBJ2-1, with D perhaps given as TRBD1 or TRBD2 (5 bases each). Germline CDR1 and CDR2: MGHRA and YSYEKL. Trimming took 2 bases from V and 8 from J, leaving 16 bases between them. The CDR3 consists of 15 residues. DNA for the CDR3: TGCGCCAGCAGCCAACCGGGACGAAGAGACCATGAGCAGTTCTTC. It translates to CASSQPGRRDHEQFF.

V gene TRBV5-1 combines with J gene TRBJ2-7; a weak D match, TRBD1 (5 bases). CDR3 size: 14 residues. V lost 4 bases to trimming and J lost 2 bases, with 13 bases between them. In germline, CDR1 is SGHRS, CDR2 YFSETQ. For the CDR3, the DNA is TGCGCCAGCAGCCCCGTGGACACTACCTACGAGCAGTACTTC. This translates into CASSPVDTTYEQYF. Filled out from reference TRBV5-1 and TRBJ2-7, the complete variable domain reads KAGVTQTPRYLIKTRGQQVTLSCSPISGHRSVSWYQQTPGQGLQFLFEYFSETQRNKGNFPGRFSGRQFSNSRSEMNVSTLELGDSALYLCASSPVDTTYEQYFGPGTRLTVT.

The chain is built from TRBV6-4 and TRBJ1-2, with TRBD1 as a possible D gene (5 bases). Trimming shortened V by 6 bases and J by 3 bases, and 11 bases separated the two germline ends. The germline V gene encodes CDR1 MRHNA and CDR2 SNTAGT. CDR3 length equals 13 residues. The CDR3 region is CASRLKGYYGYTF. CDR3 nucleotides: TGTGCCAGCAGGTTGAAGGGGTACTATGGCTACACCTTC.

J is TRBJ2-7 and V is TRBV18; possibly TRBD2 for D (6 bases). Germline CDR1 is KGHSH and CDR2 is LQKENI. The V end lost 6 bases, the J end lost 6 bases, and 15 bases lay between the germline ends. The CDR3 totals 13 residues. The CDR3 bases are TGTGCCAGCTCGCGGGATCGGGGAAGCGAGCAGTACTTC. Translating gives CASSRDRGSEQYF.

This chain connects TRBV5-4 to TRBJ2-5; TRBD2 aligns across 14 bases. The germline V gene encodes CDR1 SGHNT and CDR2 YYREEE (reference sequence). This CDR3 comprises 16 residues. V was pared by 4 bases and J by 5 bases, with 7 bases of the junction left unmatched. CDR3 nucleotides: TGTGCCAGCAGCCATGGACTAGCGGGAGGTTTGGAGACCCAGTACTTC. Its protein product is CASSHGLAGGLETQYF.

This clone was recorded once. The chain has TRBV27 and TRBJ2-5; D remains unclear. CDR1 is MNHEY, CDR2 SMNVEV, per germline (reference sequence). The CDR3 extends over 16 amino acids. V lost 3 bases to trimming and J lost 2 bases, with 16 bases between them. CDR3 amino acids: CASSFHLWAEQETQYF. The CDR3 DNA reads as TGTGCCAGCAGTTTCCATCTTTGGGCGGAGCAAGAGACCCAGTACTTC.

The chain recombines TRBV7-8 with TRBJ2-5, with D maybe TRBD2 (5 bases). The CDR3 contains 15 residues. V lost 8 bases and J lost 5, with 21 bases in between. CDR1 and CDR2 from the germline V gene are SGHVS and FQNEAQ. The CDR3 region is CASYRTGSTAETQYF. In DNA, the CDR3 is TGTGCCAGCTATCGGACGGGGAGCACTGCGGAGACCCAGTACTTC. The full variable domain, with the rest looked up from reference TRBV7-8 and TRBJ2-5, is GAGVSQSPRYKVAKRGQDVALRCDPISGHVSLFWYQQALGQGPEFLTYFQNEAQLDKSGLPSDRFFAERPEGSVSTLKIQRTQQEDSAVYLCASYRTGSTAETQYFGPGTRLLVL.

This chain uses TRBV28 with TRBJ1-3; 9 bases are shared with TRBD1. CDR3 size: 16 residues. CDR1 and CDR2 from the germline V gene are MDHEN and SYDVKM. The ends lost 2 bases at V and 0 bases at J; junction bases unmatched: 2. The CDR3 loop is CASSLQGQGSGNTIYF. The CDR3 nucleotides are TGTGCCAGCAGTTTACAGGGACAGGGCTCTGGAAACACCATATATTTT.

The genes are TRBV19 and TRBJ2-7, with D unresolved. This CDR3 spans 15 amino acids. Germline V CDR1 and CDR2: LNHDA, SQIVND (reference sequence). V lost 0 bases, J lost 2 bases, and 11 bases lay in between. The CDR3 is CASSIDPTSPYEQYF. CDR3 nucleotide sequence: TGTGCCAGTAGTATAGATCCGACTTCACCCTACGAGCAGTACTTC.

The V call is TRBV28, the J call TRBJ1-1, with no clear D. V lost 2 bases, J lost 3 bases, and 16 bases lay in between. Germline values: CDR1 MDHEN, CDR2 SYDVKM. The CDR3 consists of 16 residues. The DNA for the CDR3 is TGTGCCAGCAGTTTACACCTCCTCAGGAGGGACACTGAAGCTTTCTTT. Translating it yields CASSLHLLRRDTEAFF.

This clone was seen just once. The rearrangement uses TRBV27 and TRBJ2-5; D is perhaps TRBD1 (5 bases). The length of the CDR3 is 12 residues. Germline V gives CDR1 MNHEY, CDR2 SMNVEV (reference sequence). Trimming removed 2 bases from V and 7 bases from J, with 8 bases in between. CDR3 bases: TGTGCCAGCAGTTTAAGGGGTGGGACCCAGTACTTC. It is translated as CASSLRGGTQYF.

The chain couples TRBV5-1 to TRBJ2-7, with 7 bases fitting TRBD2. Germline-derived CDR1 and CDR2 are SGHRS and YFSETQ. Trimming at V came to 0 bases and at J to 2 bases, leaving 5 bases not matched to a gene. The CDR3 contains 15 residues. CDR3 coding DNA: TGCGCCAGCAGCTTGGTCCCGGGGACTACCTACGAGCAGTACTTC. Residues: CASSLVPGTTYEQYF.

The chain couples TRBV29-1 to TRBJ2-5; D remains unclear. V shed 2 bases and J shed 5 bases, with 18 bases lying between them. This CDR3 is 15 amino acids long. The germline CDR1 and CDR2 sequences are SQVTM and ANQGSEA. CDR3 loop: CSVEQQWVISETQYF. The CDR3 nucleotides are TGCAGCGTTGAACAACAATGGGTTATATCGGAGACCCAGTACTTC.

This clone came up a few times. The J gene is TRBJ1-2, the V gene TRBV27; D ambiguous. This CDR3 has 13 amino acids. The ends were cut back, 3 bases at V and 4 bases at J, with 9 bases in the middle. Germline-derived CDR1 and CDR2 are MNHEY and SMNVEV (reference sequence). The CDR3 spells CASSLRGSYGYTF. The DNA of the CDR3 is TGTGCCAGCAGTTTGAGAGGGTCCTATGGCTACACCTTC.

V is TRBV5-1 and J is TRBJ1-2; D is perhaps TRBD1 (5 bases). The V gene lost 4 bases and the J gene lost 8 bases, with 15 bases spanning the gap. The CDR3 contains 13 residues. CDR1 is SGHRS, CDR2 YFSETQ, per germline. The CDR3 region has the DNA TGCGCCAGCAGCCCCAGGGCCTCGGGGGGCTACACCTTC. This codes for CASSPRASGGYTF. The variable domain in full, completed from reference TRBV5-1 and TRBJ1-2, reads KAGVTQTPRYLIKTRGQQVTLSCSPISGHRSVSWYQQTPGQGLQFLFEYFSETQRNKGNFPGRFSGRQFSNSRSEMNVSTLELGDSALYLCASSPRASGGYTFGSGTRLTVV.

This chain connects TRBV5-4 to TRBJ2-2, with no clear D. Germline values: CDR1 SGHNT, CDR2 YYREEE (reference sequence). This CDR3 is 15 amino acids long. Between the trimmed V and J ends, which lost 2 bases and 1 base, there was a span of 9 bases. CDR3 sequence (DNA): TGTGCCAGCAGCTTCTTCTTGGGGAACACCGGGGAGCTGTTTTTT. Translating gives CASSFFLGNTGELFF.

The chain combines TRBV6-6 with TRBJ1-5; D is ambiguous. CDR1 is MNHNY and CDR2 is SVGAGI in the germline V gene (reference sequence). This CDR3 is 15 amino acids long. Trimming shortened V by 2 bases and J by 7 bases, and 15 bases separated the two germline ends. CDR3 protein: CASSYDTLKGQPQHF. CDR3 in DNA: TGTGCCAGCAGTTACGACACCTTGAAGGGACAGCCCCAGCATTTT.

This chain links TRBV5-6 with TRBJ2-5; 8 nucleotides align to TRBD2. Trimming removed 4 bases from V and 1 base from J; junction bases left unmatched: 6. The CDR3 runs 15 residues. The V gene's germline CDR1 is SGHDT and CDR2 YYEEEE. CDR3 residues: CASSGTGTSQETQYF. CDR3 sequence (DNA): TGTGCCAGCAGCGGAACCGGGACTAGCCAAGAGACCCAGTACTTC.

The chain links TRBV29-1 to TRBJ1-2, with TRBD1 as a possible D gene (6 bases). The germline V and J ends were trimmed by 7 bases and 8 bases, with 26 bases remaining between them. This CDR3 has 15 amino acids. From germline, CDR1 is SQVTM and CDR2 ANQGSEA. The CDR3 nucleotides are TGCAGCGCCCTAAGGGAAACTCAGGGGCGAGGCGGCTACACCTTC. Amino acid sequence: CSALRETQGRGGYTF.

V and J are TRBV9 and TRBJ2-5; D is uncertain. Deletions cut 2 bases from V and 0 bases from J, with 11 bases between. CDR1 and CDR2 (germline): SGDLS, YYNGEE. The length of the CDR3 is 15 residues. DNA of the CDR3: TGTGCCAGCAGCGTGTGGGGTGGGGACCAAGAGACCCAGTACTTC. Translation: CASSVWGGDQETQYF.

This clone was counted between two and nine times. CDR3 sequence reads: CASSSQGTGGYTF. The CDR3 nucleotides are TGTGCCAGCAGCTCACAGGGGACGGGTGGCTACACCTTC. The J gene is TRBJ1-2, the V gene TRBV7-6, with 7 bases that match TRBD1. The CDR3 is 13 amino acids. Germline loops: CDR1 SGHVS, CDR2 FNYEAQ. After removal of 4 bases from V and 7 bases from J, the junction contained 6 bases not matched to a gene.

The CDR3 DNA reads as TGCAGCGTTCATCGACAGTCCTATGGCTACACCTTC. Translated, it gives CSVHRQSYGYTF. This chain connects TRBV29-1 to TRBJ1-2; D perhaps matches TRBD1 (5 bases). Between the trimmed V and J ends, which lost 5 bases and 4 bases, there was a span of 11 bases. Germline V gene lookup returns CDR1 SQVTM and CDR2 ANQGSEA. The CDR3 has 12 amino acids.

The chain combines TRBV4-1 with TRBJ2-2; D possibly matches TRBD1 or TRBD2 (5 bases each). Trimming shortened V by 3 bases and J by 5 bases, and 13 bases separated the two germline ends. CDR3 size: 15 residues. Germline CDR1 is MGHRA and CDR2 is YSYEKL. The CDR3 is CASSHPGTTTGELFF. In DNA, the CDR3 is TGCGCCAGCAGCCATCCCGGGACGACTACCGGGGAGCTGTTTTTT.